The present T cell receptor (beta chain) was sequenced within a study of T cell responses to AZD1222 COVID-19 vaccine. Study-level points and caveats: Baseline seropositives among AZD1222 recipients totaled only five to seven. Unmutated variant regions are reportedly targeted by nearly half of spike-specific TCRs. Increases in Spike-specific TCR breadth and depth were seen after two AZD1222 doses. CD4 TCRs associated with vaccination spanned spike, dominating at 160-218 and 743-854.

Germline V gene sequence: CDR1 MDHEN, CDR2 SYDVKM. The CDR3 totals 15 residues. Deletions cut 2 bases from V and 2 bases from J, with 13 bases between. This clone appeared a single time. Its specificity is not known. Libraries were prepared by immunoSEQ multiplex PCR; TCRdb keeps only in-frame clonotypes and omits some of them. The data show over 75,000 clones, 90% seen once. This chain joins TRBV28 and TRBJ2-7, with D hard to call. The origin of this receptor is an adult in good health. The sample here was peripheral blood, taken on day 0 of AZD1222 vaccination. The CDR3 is CASSLTAAGPYEQYF. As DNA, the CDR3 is TGTGCCAGCAGTTTAACGGCCGCAGGTCCCTACGAGCAGTACTTC.